The 26 T cell receptor beta chains listed next were all sequenced from one sample in a study of follicular helper T cells after annual influenza vaccination. Sequencing used immunoSEQ multiplex PCR; TCRdb keeps in-frame clones, though not all of them. The sample lists thousands of clones; 88% were seen once. Described time point: 2015-2016 season, 7 days after influenza vaccination. This sample comprised CXCR5+ CD38- circulating T follicular helper cells from blood, obtained 7 days after influenza vaccination. Subset defined: circulating Tfh, non-naive CD4+CXCR5+PD-1+ (ICOS+CD38+ or ICOS-CD38-). Receptors originate from an adult who received the influenza vaccine.

V and J are TRBV9 and TRBJ1-5; D unclear. Deletions cut 4 bases from V and 0 bases from J, with 11 bases between. The CDR3 is 15 amino acids. The germline gives CDR1 SGDLS, CDR2 YYNGEE. DNA of the CDR3: TGTGCCAGCAGCCAGACATCCTATAGCAATCAGCCCCAGCATTTT. It translates to CASSQTSYSNQPQHF.

This clone was seen only once. This chain uses TRBV4-2 with TRBJ1-1; tentative D call: TRBD1 (5 bases). The CDR3 is made up of 15 amino acids. V was trimmed by 6 bases and J by 1 base, leaving 15 bases between them. CDR1 and CDR2 from the germline V gene are LGHNA and YNFKEQ. CDR3 loop: CASSAIAGQNTEAFF. CDR3 coding DNA: TGTGCCAGCAGTGCGATCGCCGGACAGAACACTGAAGCTTTCTTT.

This chain connects TRBV5-1 to TRBJ1-2; D gene unclear. The CDR3 totals 14 residues. The germline gives CDR1 SGHRS, CDR2 YFSETQ. The V and J ends lost 0 bases and 5 bases respectively, with 11 bases between them. The CDR3 loop reads CASSLDISGYGYTF. The CDR3 nucleotides are TGCGCCAGCAGCTTGGACATTTCGGGGTATGGCTACACCTTC.

This chain links TRBV5-1 with TRBJ2-4; 12 bases are shared with TRBD2. J was trimmed by 8 bases and V by 0 bases; bases with no gene match: 6. Germline assignment: CDR1 SGHRS and CDR2 YFSETQ. This CDR3 spans 16 amino acids. The CDR3 DNA reads as TGCGCCAGCAGCTTGGAGGCCGGACTAGCGGGACACATTCAGTACTTC. It yields the protein CASSLEAGLAGHIQYF.

This clone has more than one count but fewer than ten. The rearrangement joins TRBV11-2 to TRBJ2-7; tentatively, D is TRBD2 (6 bases). The germline CDR1 and CDR2 sequences are SGHAT and FQNNGV. The V end lost 3 bases, the J end lost 0 bases, and 12 bases lay between the germline ends. There are 15 residues in the CDR3. The CDR3 loop reads CASSLVGGGSYEQYF. The CDR3 region has the DNA TGTGCCAGCAGCTTGGTTGGGGGAGGCTCCTACGAGCAGTACTTC.

This chain joins TRBV19 and TRBJ1-5; D is perhaps TRBD1 (6 bases). Trimming stripped 3 bases from V and 2 bases from J, with 11 bases between. Germline values: CDR1 LNHDA, CDR2 SQIVND (reference sequence). The CDR3 consists of 15 residues. The CDR3 DNA reads as TGTGCCAGTAGTATTAATAGACAGGGCAATCAGCCCCAGCATTTT. Its translation: CASSINRQGNQPQHF.

The rearrangement uses TRBV10-2 and TRBJ2-5, with 10 nucleotides matching TRBD2. The CDR3 contains 16 residues. Looked up from germline, CDR1 is WSHSY and CDR2 is SAAADI. Trimming cost V 4 bases and J 2 bases; bases outside gene matches: 7. The CDR3 loop reads CASSGFSGGTQETQYF. The CDR3 region has the DNA TGCGCCAGCAGTGGGTTTAGCGGGGGGACTCAAGAGACCCAGTACTTC.

V is TRBV9 and J is TRBJ2-5, with 13 positions matching TRBD2. Germline V gene sequence: CDR1 SGDLS, CDR2 YYNGEE. The CDR3 sequence is 20 residues long. Trimming took 0 bases from V and 5 from J; bases not matched to a gene: 16. CDR3 DNA sequence: TGTGCCAGCAGCGTAGGGGGCGTAGGGACTAGCGGGGCCCTTAGGGAGACCCAGTACTTC. Protein product: CASSVGGVGTSGALRETQYF. The full variable domain, rest sourced from reference TRBV9 and TRBJ2-5, is DSGVTQTPKHLITATGQRVTLRCSPRSGDLSVYWYQQSLDQGLQFLIQYYNGEERAKGNILERFSAQQFPDLHSELNLSSLELGDSALYFCASSVGGVGTSGALRETQYFGPGTRLLVL.

V gene TRBV18 combines with J gene TRBJ1-5; 10 nucleotides line up with TRBD1. V shed 2 bases, J shed 9 bases, and the junction held 13 bases outside the gene matches. Germline CDR1 KGHSH, CDR2 LQKENI. The CDR3 consists of 17 residues. This CDR3 is CASSPNSGPGQGMPQHF. CDR3 sequence (DNA): TGTGCCAGCTCACCAAATTCGGGACCGGGACAGGGGATGCCCCAGCATTTT.

The V gene is TRBV5-4, the J gene TRBJ2-2, with TRBD2 matching 11 bases. Germline loops: CDR1 SGHNT, CDR2 YYREEE (reference sequence). Trimming cost V 5 bases and J 6 bases; bases outside gene matches: 3. The CDR3 has 14 residues. CDR3 bases: TGTGCCAGCAGGGTACTAGCGGGAGCCGGGGAGCTGTTTTTT. Protein product: CASRVLAGAGELFF.

The V and J genes are TRBV18 and TRBJ2-5, with 13 bases fitting TRBD2. This CDR3 contains 18 residues. With V trimmed by 1 base and J by 3 bases, 8 bases remained unmatched. The germline gives CDR1 KGHSH, CDR2 LQKENI. CDR3 protein: CASSPRLAGGGGEETQYF. The CDR3 DNA follows: TGTGCCAGCTCACCACGACTAGCGGGAGGCGGTGGGGAAGAGACCCAGTACTTC.

V gene TRBV10-3 combines with J gene TRBJ1-1; D gene uncertain. The V end lost 2 bases, the J end lost 2 bases, and 12 bases lay between the germline ends. Germline V gene data show CDR1 as ENHRY and CDR2 as SYGVKD. The CDR3 is made up of 15 amino acids. The CDR3 region has the DNA TGTGCCATCAGTGAGGTTCAGAAGAGTAACACTGAAGCTTTCTTT. As protein: CAISEVQKSNTEAFF.

The chain couples TRBV9 to TRBJ1-1; D call uncertain. The CDR3 covers 13 residues. The germline V gene has CDR1 SGDLS and CDR2 YYNGEE. The V end was cut by 3 bases, the J end by 2 bases, with 8 bases between. The CDR3 bases are TGTGCCAGCAGCGCGAGGCCCAACACTGAAGCTTTCTTT. Protein: CASSARPNTEAFF.

The chain couples TRBV5-1 to TRBJ2-7; 7 bases align to TRBD1. This CDR3 has 15 residues. The germline V gene encodes CDR1 SGHRS and CDR2 YFSETQ. The J segment lost 7 bases and the V segment lost 3 bases, leaving 13 bases of the junction unmatched. CDR3 in amino acids: CASSSRRTGVGEQYF. In DNA, the CDR3 is TGCGCCAGCAGCTCCCGCCGGACAGGAGTAGGTGAGCAGTACTTC.

This rearrangement joins TRBV7-2 to TRBJ2-7, with D perhaps TRBD1 (5 bases). V was shortened by 3 bases and J by 7 bases, with 16 bases between the two germline ends. Per the germline V gene, CDR1 is SGHTA and CDR2 is FQGNSA. CDR3 length: 14 amino acids. This chain's CDR3 is CASSFVQGTKEQYF. The CDR3 region has the DNA TGTGCCAGCAGCTTTGTGCAGGGAACAAAGGAGCAGTACTTC.

CDR3 sequence: CASSPGRGNTGELFF. CDR3 in DNA: TGTGCCAGCAGCCCCGGCAGGGGTAACACCGGGGAGCTGTTTTTT. V gene TRBV7-3 combines with J gene TRBJ2-2; maybe TRBD1 (6 bases). The CDR3 runs to 15 residues. V gave up 5 bases and J gave up 2 bases, with 12 bases separating them. Germline CDR1 and CDR2: SGHTA and FQGTGA.

The V and J genes are TRBV30 and TRBJ2-5; D not resolved. The CDR3 extends over 13 amino acids. Germline V gene sequence: CDR1 GTSNPN, CDR2 SVGIG (reference sequence). The V gene lost 2 bases and the J gene lost 2 bases, with 9 bases spanning the gap. The CDR3 loop reads CAWSRLAQETQYF. CDR3 DNA sequence: TGTGCCTGGAGTAGATTGGCTCAAGAGACCCAGTACTTC.

CDR3 DNA: TGTGCCAGCAGTTTAGGGCCGGGACAGGGGTACGAGCAGTACTTC. It codes for CASSLGPGQGYEQYF. The chain employs TRBV28 and TRBJ2-7; 10 nucleotides match TRBD1. With V trimmed by 2 bases and J by 4 bases, 5 bases remained unmatched. Germline lookup yields CDR1 MDHEN and CDR2 SYDVKM. This CDR3 spans 15 amino acids.

J is TRBJ1-4 and V is TRBV29-1; 10 bases are shared with TRBD1. The V segment lost 5 bases and the J segment 5 bases; nucleotides outside the gene matches: 2. The germline CDR1 and CDR2 sequences are SQVTM and ANQGSEA. The CDR3 sequence is 13 residues long. The DNA for the CDR3 is TGCAGCGTTCCGGGACAGGGGAATGAAAAACTGTTTTTT. Protein sequence: CSVPGQGNEKLFF.

The rearrangement joins TRBV6-5 to TRBJ2-7; D perhaps matches TRBD1 (5 bases). V lost 8 bases and J lost 7, with 15 bases in between. CDR3 length equals 12 residues. Germline CDR1 MNHEY, CDR2 SVGAGI. The CDR3 is CASWGGPREQYF. The CDR3 DNA is TGTGCCAGCTGGGGCGGCCCCAGGGAGCAGTACTTC.

This chain links TRBV5-4 with TRBJ2-6; 7 bases map to TRBD1. Germline CDR1 SGHNT, CDR2 YYREEE (reference sequence). The CDR3 is 17 residues long. The V and J ends lost 0 bases and 0 bases, in that order; junction bases with no gene match: 3. The CDR3 here is CASSLAGTVSGANVLTF. The CDR3 nucleotides are TGTGCCAGCAGCTTGGCCGGGACAGTCTCTGGGGCCAACGTCCTGACTTTC.

The sample holds one count of this clone. The chain has TRBV19 and TRBJ2-2; 8 bases fit TRBD2. Trimming removed 1 base from V and 6 bases from J; junction bases left unmatched: 1. CDR3 length equals 14 residues. Per germline, CDR1 LNHDA and CDR2 SQIVND (reference sequence). This chain's CDR3 is CASSIGGGSGELFF. In DNA form, the CDR3 reads TGTGCCAGTAGTATAGGCGGGGGGTCCGGGGAGCTGTTTTTT.

V is TRBV5-1 and J is TRBJ2-5; the match to TRBD2 covers 10 bases. Trimming removed 4 bases from V and 2 bases from J; junction bases left unmatched: 2. The CDR3 is 14 residues long. Germline V gene data show CDR1 as SGHRS and CDR2 as YFSETQ. The CDR3 loop is CASSISGGQETQYF. The CDR3 DNA reads TGCGCCAGCAGCATTAGCGGGGGGCAAGAGACCCAGTACTTC.

The gene calls are TRBV29-1 and TRBJ2-5, with D possibly matching TRBD1 (5 bases). From germline, CDR1 is SQVTM and CDR2 ANQGSEA. V shed 6 bases and J shed 2 bases, with 10 bases lying between them. The CDR3 covers 12 residues. Written as DNA, the CDR3 is TGCAGCGTCGTAAGGGGACAAGAGACCCAGTACTTC. The encoded protein is CSVVRGQETQYF.

This clone was seen just once. V gene TRBV28 combines with J gene TRBJ1-5, with D hard to call. This CDR3 has 16 amino acids. Germline V gives CDR1 MDHEN, CDR2 SYDVKM. V was shortened by 5 bases and J by 1 base, with 15 bases between the two germline ends. CDR3 nucleotide sequence: TGTGCCAGCAGTCCGGTCCGAGTTCTGAGCAATCAGCCCCAGCATTTT. Its protein product is CASSPVRVLSNQPQHF.

The chain links TRBV7-9 to TRBJ2-7; D is unresolved. Trimming removed 2 bases from V and 5 bases from J, with 16 bases in between. The germline CDR1 and CDR2 sequences are SEHNR and FQNEAQ (reference sequence). This CDR3 is built from 15 residues. The CDR3 nucleotides read TGTGCCAGCAGCTTAAGCGCTTTTGACCCCCACGAGCAGTACTTC. This encodes CASSLSAFDPHEQYF.